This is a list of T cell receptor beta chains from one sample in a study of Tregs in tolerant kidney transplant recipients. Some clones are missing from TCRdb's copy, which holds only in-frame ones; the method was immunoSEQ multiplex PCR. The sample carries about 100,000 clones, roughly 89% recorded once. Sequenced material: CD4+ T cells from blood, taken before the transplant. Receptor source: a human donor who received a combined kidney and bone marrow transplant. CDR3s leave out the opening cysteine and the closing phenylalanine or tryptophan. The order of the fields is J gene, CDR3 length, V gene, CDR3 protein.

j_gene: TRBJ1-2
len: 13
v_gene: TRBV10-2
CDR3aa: ASGLAGRTNYGYT

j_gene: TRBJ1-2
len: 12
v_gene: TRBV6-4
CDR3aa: ASSDSNGRGGYT

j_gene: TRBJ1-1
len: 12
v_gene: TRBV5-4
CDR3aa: ASSPHQGGTEAF

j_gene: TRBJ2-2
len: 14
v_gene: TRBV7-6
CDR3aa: ASSPRTGLNTGELF

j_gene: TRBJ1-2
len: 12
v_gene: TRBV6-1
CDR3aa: ASSEARQGSGYT

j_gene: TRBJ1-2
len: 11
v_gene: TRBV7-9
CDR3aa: ASSDRQGGGYT

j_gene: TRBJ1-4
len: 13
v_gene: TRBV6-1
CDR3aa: ASRGGQGRKEKLF

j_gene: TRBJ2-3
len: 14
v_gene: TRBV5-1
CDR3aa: ASSLRWGGGTDTQY

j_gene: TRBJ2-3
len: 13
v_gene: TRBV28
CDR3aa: ASSLAGRVADTQY

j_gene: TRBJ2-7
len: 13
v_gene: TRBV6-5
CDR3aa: ASRDSGRSIYEQY

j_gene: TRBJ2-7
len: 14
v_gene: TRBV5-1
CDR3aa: ASSLGGASGSYEQY

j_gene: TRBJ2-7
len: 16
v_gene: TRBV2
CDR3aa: ASSEFSTAGRGSYEQY

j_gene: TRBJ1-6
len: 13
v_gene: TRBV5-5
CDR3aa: ASSVVPGKNSPLH

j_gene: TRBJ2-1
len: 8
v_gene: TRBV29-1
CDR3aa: SVGRTEQF

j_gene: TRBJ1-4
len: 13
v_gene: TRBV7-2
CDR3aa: ASSPDRGRGEKLF

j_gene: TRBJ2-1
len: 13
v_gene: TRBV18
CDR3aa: ASSATSGAYNEQF

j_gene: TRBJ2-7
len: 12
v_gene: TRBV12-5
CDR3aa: ASGHSGALYEQY

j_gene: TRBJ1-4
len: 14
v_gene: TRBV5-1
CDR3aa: ASSLAPGQSREKLF

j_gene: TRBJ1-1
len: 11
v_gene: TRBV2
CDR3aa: AIRDSPNTEAF

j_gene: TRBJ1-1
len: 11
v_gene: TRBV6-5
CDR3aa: ASSSQVNTEAF

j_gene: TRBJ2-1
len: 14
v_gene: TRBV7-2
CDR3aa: ASSLVAGATVNEQF

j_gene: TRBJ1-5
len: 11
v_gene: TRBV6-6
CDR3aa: ASSPPGDQPQH

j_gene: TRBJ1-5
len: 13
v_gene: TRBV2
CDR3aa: ASTEEGGGNQPQH

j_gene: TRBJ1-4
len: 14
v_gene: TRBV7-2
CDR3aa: ASSLGQGSVREKLF

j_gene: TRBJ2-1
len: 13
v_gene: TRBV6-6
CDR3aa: ASSQGTSGLRRKF

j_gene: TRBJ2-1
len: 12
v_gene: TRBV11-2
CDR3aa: ASSFPGGWNEQF

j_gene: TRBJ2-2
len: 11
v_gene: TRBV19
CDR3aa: ASSVQGPGELF

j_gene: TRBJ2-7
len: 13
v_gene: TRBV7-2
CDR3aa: ASSVVSRGYYEQY

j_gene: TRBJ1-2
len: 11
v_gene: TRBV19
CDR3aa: ASSISQNYGYT

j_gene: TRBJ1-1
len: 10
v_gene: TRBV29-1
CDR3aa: SGFTGNTEAF

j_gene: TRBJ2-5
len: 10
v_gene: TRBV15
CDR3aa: ATSRDPETQY

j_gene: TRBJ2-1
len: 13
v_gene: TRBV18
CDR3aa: ASRSNRARDNEQF

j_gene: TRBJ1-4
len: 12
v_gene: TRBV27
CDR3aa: ASSFRGEGEKLF

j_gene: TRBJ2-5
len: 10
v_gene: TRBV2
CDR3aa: AGRGRGETQY

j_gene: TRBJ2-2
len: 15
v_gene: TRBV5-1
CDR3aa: ASSLAKLAGNTGELF

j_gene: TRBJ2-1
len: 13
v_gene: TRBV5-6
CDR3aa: ASSLYSGGIVEQF

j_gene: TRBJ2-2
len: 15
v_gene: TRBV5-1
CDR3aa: ASSPRDRGSGTGELF

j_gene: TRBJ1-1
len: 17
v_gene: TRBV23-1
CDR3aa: ASSQSIDPGREFKTEAF